This TCR beta chain was sequenced for a study of immune evolution from preneoplasia to lung adenocarcinoma. Across the whole study: HLA loss of heterozygosity: around 6.5% AIS, about 15% MIA, around 33% ADC, none AAH.

Sequencing used immunoSEQ multiplex PCR; TCRdb keeps in-frame clones, though not all of them. The sample lists 7,500 or so clones; over 65% were seen once. This CDR3 region has 15 residues. Germline values: CDR1 MNHNY, CDR2 SVGAGI (reference sequence). Histologic diagnosis was independently verified by two lung pathologists. Findings of the study overall: Normal lung had highest clonality; later lesions appeared denser, more diverse. Highest clonality occurred in KRAS-mutant, not EGFR-mutant or double wild-type, nodules.

Turning to this clone: The target antigen is unknown.

The clonotype originates from a donor older than 65 with lung adenocarcinoma. Some clones in this sample may be carry-over from other donors' samples. The chain carries TRBV6-6 and TRBJ1-3; 9 nucleotides align to TRBD1. The J call may be in error: the DNA end matches TRBJ2-2 better. The sequenced material came from FFPE atypical adenomatous hyperplasia tissue from the lung. Stated subset: atypical adenomatous hyperplasia (AAH), lung preneoplasia. CDR3 sequence (DNA): TGTGCCAGCAAGCAGGCACAGGGGGCTGTCGGGGAGCTGTTTTTT. Translated, it gives CASKQAQGAVGELFF.